These 20 T cell receptor beta chains came from one sample sequenced in a study of blood T cell repertoires in COVID-19. Here immunoSEQ multiplex PCR was the method, and the copy in TCRdb shows in-frame clones only, minus some. The sample has roughly 200,000 clones; about nine tenths are singletons. Sequences were obtained from PBMCs or T cells enriched from blood (not recorded which). All receptors come from a man between 25 and 39 years old in a cohort exposed to, infected with or recovered from COVID-19 (not recorded which).

The chain combines TRBV19 with TRBJ1-6; possible D gene TRBD1, 5 bases. Germline V gene data show CDR1 as LNHDA and CDR2 as SQIVND (reference sequence). This CDR3 spans 17 amino acids. Trimming removed 3 bases from V and 5 bases from J, with 17 bases in between. This CDR3 reads CASSIRMTARHNSPLHF. The DNA of the CDR3 is TGTGCCAGTAGTATTCGGATGACAGCCCGGCATAATTCACCCCTCCACTTT.

The CDR3 loop is CASSTQGAAIKEQFF. Here the CDR3 DNA reads TGTGCCAGCAGCACACAGGGGGCGGCGATAAAAGAGCAGTTCTTC. The gene calls are TRBV7-2 and TRBJ2-1; TRBD1 matches 9 bases. The V segment lost 5 bases and the J segment 10 bases; nucleotides outside the gene matches: 12. CDR1 is SGHTA, CDR2 FQGNSA, per germline. There are 15 residues in the CDR3.

The J gene is TRBJ1-5, the V gene TRBV19; D is unresolved. Germline CDR1 is LNHDA and CDR2 is SQIVND (reference sequence). The V gene lost 5 bases and the J gene lost 4 bases, with 15 bases spanning the gap. The length of the CDR3 is 15 residues. CDR3 coding DNA: TGTGCCAGTAGTCCGGAGCACGCCAATAATCAGCCCCAGCATTTT. Its translation: CASSPEHANNQPQHF.

The V call is TRBV13, the J call TRBJ2-7; possible D gene TRBD2, 5 bases. Germline V CDR1 and CDR2: PRHDT, FYEKMQ (reference sequence). V dropped 0 bases and J dropped 3 bases, with 30 bases sitting between them. This CDR3 is 21 amino acids long. Here the CDR3 reads CASSLGHAGENLVMTYYEQYF. DNA for the CDR3: TGTGCCAGCAGCTTAGGCCACGCCGGGGAAAATTTAGTCATGACGTACTACGAGCAGTACTTC.

This chain connects TRBV4-1 to TRBJ2-3; D might be TRBD1 (6 bases). CDR3 length: 17 residues. Germline assignment: CDR1 MGHRA and CDR2 YSYEKL. The V end was cut by 0 bases, the J end by 0 bases, with 13 bases between. CDR3 DNA: TGCGCCAGCAGCCAAGATGCGGCAGGGGCGAGCACAGATACGCAGTATTTT. Amino acid sequence: CASSQDAAGASTDTQYF.

This clone is a singleton in its sample. The germline gene is not matched at one end of the junction; a read error may be the cause. This chain joins TRBV7-7 and TRBJ2-1, with 12 positions matching TRBD2. The CDR3 has 18 residues. From germline, CDR1 is SSHAT and CDR2 FNYEAQ (reference sequence). This CDR3 is CASSLGTSGRSSYNEQFF. CDR3 DNA: TGTGCTAGCAGCTTAGGTACTAGCGGGAGGAGCTCCTACAATGAGCAGTTCTTC.

This clone has more than one count but fewer than ten. The rearrangement uses TRBV5-6 and TRBJ2-1; a weak D match, TRBD2 (5 bases). Germline CDR1 is SGHDT and CDR2 is YYEEEE. The CDR3 is 14 amino acids. V lost 1 base to trimming and J lost 7 bases, with 12 bases between them. The CDR3 region is CASSLRTSWNEQFF. Here the CDR3 DNA reads TGTGCCAGCAGCTTGCGGACTTCGTGGAATGAGCAGTTCTTC.

This clone occurred a few times. The rearrangement joins TRBV5-4 to TRBJ2-7, with a weak D call TRBD2 (5 bases). V was clipped by 3 bases and J by 5 bases, with 12 bases between them. From germline, CDR1 is SGHNT and CDR2 YYREEE (reference sequence). The CDR3 has 13 amino acids. CDR3 region: CASSSASLDEQYF. CDR3 bases: TGTGCCAGCAGCTCCGCTAGCCTCGACGAGCAGTACTTC.

This rearrangement joins TRBV5-1 to TRBJ1-4; 10 bases line up with TRBD1. Germline CDR1 reads SGHRS; CDR2 reads YFSETQ. This CDR3 comprises 14 residues. V shed 3 bases, J shed 7 bases, and the junction held 3 bases outside the gene matches. The CDR3 sequence: CASSSGTGVEKLFF. The CDR3 DNA reads TGCGCCAGCAGCTCCGGGACAGGGGTTGAAAAACTGTTTTTT.

The chain links TRBV7-2 to TRBJ2-5; 8 bases fit TRBD1. V lost 7 bases, J lost 4 bases, and 14 bases stayed unmatched. CDR3 size: 16 residues. Germline CDR1 reads SGHTA; CDR2 reads FQGNSA. The CDR3 region has the DNA TGTGCCAGCAACTCTTGGGGCTCAGGGGGCGTAGAGACCCAGTACTTC. This translates into CASNSWGSGGVETQYF.

The chain carries TRBV12-3 or TRBV12-4 and TRBJ1-2, with D hard to call. This CDR3 spans 13 amino acids. The V end was cut by 2 bases, the J end by 4 bases, with 8 bases between. The CDR3 region has the DNA TGTGCCAGCAGTTTATACAGTTCCTATGGCTACACCTTC. Translated: CASSLYSSYGYTF.

V usage is TRBV28 and J usage is TRBJ1-2; possibly TRBD1 for D (5 bases). The CDR3 runs to 13 residues. The V gene lost 11 bases and the J gene lost 13 bases, with 26 bases spanning the gap. The V gene's germline CDR1 is MDHEN and CDR2 SYDVKM. This chain's CDR3 is CALKSGAGSLPTF. The CDR3 DNA follows: TGTGCCCTCAAGAGCGGGGCAGGTAGCCTCCCCACCTTC.

The gene calls are TRBV10-1 and TRBJ2-5; 10 nucleotides match TRBD2. The CDR3 has 16 residues. J lost 3 bases, V lost 5 bases, and 9 bases had no gene match. CDR1 is WNHNN, CDR2 SYGVQD, per germline (reference sequence). CDR3 sequence: CASSTGTSAGEETQYF. CDR3 bases: TGCGCCAGCAGTACCGGGACTAGCGCAGGGGAAGAGACCCAGTACTTC.

The chain is built from TRBV15 and TRBJ2-7, with 7 bases that match TRBD2. The length of the CDR3 is 17 residues. J lost 2 bases, V lost 3 bases, and 13 bases had no gene match. The germline gives CDR1 LNHNV, CDR2 YYDKDF (reference sequence). CDR3 DNA: TGTGCCACCAGCAGGGTATTCTTGTCGGCGGGAGCCTACGAGCAGTACTTC. As protein: CATSRVFLSAGAYEQYF.

The table lists this clone with a count of one. V is TRBV27 and J is TRBJ1-6, with 8 bases lining up with TRBD1. V dropped 5 bases and J dropped 4; count of bases not matched to a gene: 10. The CDR3 has 17 amino acids. Germline assignment: CDR1 MNHEY and CDR2 SMNVEV (reference sequence). The CDR3 spells CASSPGQENQYNSPLHF. The DNA of the CDR3 is TGTGCCAGCAGTCCGGGACAGGAAAACCAGTATAATTCACCCCTCCACTTT.

The chain employs TRBV11-2 and TRBJ2-7; TRBD1 aligns across 9 bases. The junction had 9 bases not matched to a gene; V was cut back by 3 bases and J by 3 bases. Germline lookup yields CDR1 SGHAT and CDR2 FQNNGV. The CDR3 consists of 16 residues. The CDR3 here is CASSFKLGTGYYEQYF. As DNA, the CDR3 is TGTGCCAGCAGCTTCAAGCTCGGGACAGGGTACTACGAGCAGTACTTC.

This clone was detected only a few times. The chain employs TRBV7-9 and TRBJ2-7, with a weak D call TRBD1 (5 bases). V shed 5 bases and J shed 4 bases, with 15 bases lying between them. Germline-derived CDR1 and CDR2 are SEHNR and FQNEAQ (reference sequence). The CDR3 sequence is 14 residues long. Written as DNA, the CDR3 is TGTGCCAGCAGCCCCCCGTGGACACCATACGAGCAGTACTTC. Protein: CASSPPWTPYEQYF.

The V and J genes are TRBV9 and TRBJ1-3, with D perhaps TRBD1 (5 bases). CDR1 and CDR2 from the germline V gene are SGDLS and YYNGEE. Trimming stripped 0 bases from V and 3 bases from J, with 7 bases between. There are 14 residues in the CDR3. The CDR3 protein is CASSVATVGNTIYF. The CDR3 DNA is TGTGCCAGCAGCGTAGCGACAGTTGGAAACACCATATATTTT.

This clone was detected only a few times. The chain employs TRBV9 and TRBJ2-7; 8 nucleotides match TRBD1. The CDR3 totals 14 residues. V lost 7 bases and J lost 2; bases outside the gene matches: 8. In germline, CDR1 is SGDLS, CDR2 YYNGEE. The CDR3 coding sequence is TGTGCCAGCGGCCAGGGGGCAACCCCCTACGAGCAGTACTTC. Its translation is CASGQGATPYEQYF.

The DNA for the CDR3 is TGTGCCAGCAGCCCCCGGACAGGGGGCAGTACCAAAAACATTCAGTACTTC. This sequence encodes CASSPRTGGSTKNIQYF. The J gene is TRBJ2-4, the V gene TRBV11-2; TRBD1 matches at 11 bases. CDR3 length: 17 residues. J gave up 2 bases and V 5 bases, and 8 bases lay outside the gene matches. Germline V gene lookup returns CDR1 SGHAT and CDR2 FQNNGV.